These 12 T cell receptor beta chains were all obtained from the same sample, sequenced in a study of CD8+ T cells in alopecia areata (dated by TCRdb to 2016 to 2019). What the treatment or condition label conveys for this sample: oral pan-JAK inhibitor, 5-10 mg twice daily. The library relied on the immunoSEQ multiplex PCR assay. RNA was extracted from all samples and reverse transcribed into cDNA as template for TCR sequencing. TCRdb retrieved this table from immuneACCESS and kept in-frame rearrangements only. Not all clones are present; in checked studies, unresolved V genes account for under half, and no reason is known for the remainder. For this sample the table gives about 270,000 clones, of which 60% were detected only once. Roughly 0.93% of the sample is in the top ten clones. This specimen was CD4+ T cells sorted from blood, taken between weeks 51 and 54, from a patient treated with tofacitinib. These receptors all come from a human donor with alopecia areata.

The V gene is TRBV9, the J gene TRBJ2-2, with 9 bases aligning to TRBD1. The CDR3 runs 15 residues. Losses at the gene ends were 0 bases for V and 6 bases for J; bases not matched to a gene: 3. The germline V gene encodes CDR1 SGDLS and CDR2 YYNGEE. Here the CDR3 reads CASSVEQGAPGELFF. As DNA, the CDR3 is TGTGCCAGCAGCGTAGAACAGGGGGCTCCCGGGGAGCTGTTTTTT.

In its sample, this clone was seen once. The genes are TRBV29-1 and TRBJ2-3, with 9 nucleotides matching TRBD1. The J segment lost 8 bases and the V segment lost 6 bases, leaving 12 bases of the junction unmatched. This CDR3 comprises 14 residues. The germline V gene has CDR1 SQVTM and CDR2 ANQGSEA. CDR3: CSVTGGRGSVTQYF. The CDR3 nucleotides read TGCAGCGTCACAGGGGGCCGCGGTTCTGTTACGCAGTATTTT.

The genes are TRBV14 and TRBJ1-4; D gene uncertain. Deletions cut 2 bases from V and 7 bases from J, with 5 bases between. The CDR3 has 12 amino acids. The germline CDR1 and CDR2 sequences are SGHDN and FVKESK. The DNA for the CDR3 is TGTGCCAGCAGCCAAATGGGTGAAAAACTGTTTTTT. Translating it yields CASSQMGEKLFF.

This chain connects TRBV29-1 to TRBJ2-5; 8 bases agree with TRBD1. J gave up 2 bases and V 6 bases, and 8 bases lay outside the gene matches. Germline CDR1 and CDR2: SQVTM and ANQGSEA. The CDR3 is made up of 14 amino acids. CDR3 residues: CSVPGTGLQETQYF. DNA of the CDR3: TGCAGCGTCCCCGGGACAGGACTACAAGAGACCCAGTACTTC.

The chain couples TRBV11-2 to TRBJ2-7, with TRBD2 matching over 11 bases. Germline trimming cut 7 bases from V and 0 bases from J; bases unmatched to any gene: 2. In germline, CDR1 is SGHAT, CDR2 FQNNGV. The CDR3 contains 14 residues. The CDR3 DNA follows: TGTGCCAGCACCGGGACTAGCGGCTCCTACGAGCAGTACTTC. Its protein is CASTGTSGSYEQYF. Supplemented by reference TRBV11-2 and TRBJ2-7, the full variable domain reads EAGVAQSPRYKIIEKRQSVAFWCNPISGHATLYWYQQILGQGPKLLIQFQNNGVVDDSQLPKDRFSAERLKGVDSTLKIQPAKLEDSAVYLCASTGTSGSYEQYFGPGTRLTVT.

The genes are TRBV4-3 and TRBJ1-4; 11 bases align to TRBD1. Trimming removed 4 bases from V and 11 bases from J; junction bases left unmatched: 6. Germline V lookup: CDR1 LGHNA, CDR2 YSLEER. The CDR3 has 14 amino acids. The CDR3 region is CASSPGTGGGKLFF. In DNA, the CDR3 is TGCGCCAGCAGCCCCGGGACAGGGGGTGGGAAACTGTTTTTT.

This clone has just a few counts. The chain employs TRBV29-1 and TRBJ2-2; 13 nucleotides match TRBD2. V was clipped by 4 bases and J by 1 base; unmatched bases: 0. Germline V CDR1 and CDR2: SQVTM, ANQGSEA. CDR3 length: 15 residues. CDR3 residues: CSVGTSGGNTGELFF. The CDR3 DNA reads TGCAGCGTTGGGACTAGCGGGGGGAACACCGGGGAGCTGTTTTTT.

The V and J genes are TRBV29-1 and TRBJ2-1; 12 positions agree with TRBD1. V lost 5 bases to trimming and J lost 2 bases; unmatched junction nucleotides: 1. Germline V gene data show CDR1 as SQVTM and CDR2 as ANQGSEA. The CDR3 sequence is 14 residues long. CDR3 in amino acids: CSVRDRGPYNEQFF. The CDR3 nucleotides read TGCAGCGTTCGGGACAGGGGGCCCTACAATGAGCAGTTCTTC.

The CDR3: CASSQEGRGHYEQYF. In DNA form, the CDR3 reads TGCGCCAGCAGCCAAGAAGGCAGGGGACATTACGAGCAGTACTTC. J is TRBJ2-7 and V is TRBV4-3; possibly TRBD1 for D (6 bases). The CDR3 is made up of 15 amino acids. Germline CDR1 LGHNA, CDR2 YSLEER. V lost 0 bases and J lost 4, with 13 bases in between.

J is TRBJ1-5 and V is TRBV7-2; D gene unclear. The length of the CDR3 is 15 residues. CDR1 is SGHTA and CDR2 is FQGNSA in the germline V gene. V gave up 3 bases and J gave up 5 bases, with 14 bases separating them. DNA for the CDR3: TGTGCCAGCAGCTTGGCGGGAGGGATTGATCAGCCCCAGCATTTT. Its translation: CASSLAGGIDQPQHF.

The V and J genes are TRBV7-9 and TRBJ1-1; the D is unclear. Trimming shortened V by 7 bases and J by 8 bases, and 14 bases separated the two germline ends. The CDR3 covers 12 residues. Germline V gene lookup returns CDR1 SEHNR and CDR2 FQNEAQ (reference sequence). DNA for the CDR3: TGTGCCAGCACCAGGACGGACTCCGAAGCTTTCTTT. Its translation is CASTRTDSEAFF.

The genes are TRBV20-1 and TRBJ2-3, with 7 bases that match TRBD1. Trimming removed 8 bases from V and 5 bases from J; junction bases left unmatched: 4. CDR3 length equals 11 residues. Germline CDR1 is DFQATT and CDR2 is SNEGSKA (reference sequence). The CDR3 region has the DNA TGCAGTAGGGGGCTGGGAGATACGCAGTATTTT. It specifies CSRGLGDTQYF.